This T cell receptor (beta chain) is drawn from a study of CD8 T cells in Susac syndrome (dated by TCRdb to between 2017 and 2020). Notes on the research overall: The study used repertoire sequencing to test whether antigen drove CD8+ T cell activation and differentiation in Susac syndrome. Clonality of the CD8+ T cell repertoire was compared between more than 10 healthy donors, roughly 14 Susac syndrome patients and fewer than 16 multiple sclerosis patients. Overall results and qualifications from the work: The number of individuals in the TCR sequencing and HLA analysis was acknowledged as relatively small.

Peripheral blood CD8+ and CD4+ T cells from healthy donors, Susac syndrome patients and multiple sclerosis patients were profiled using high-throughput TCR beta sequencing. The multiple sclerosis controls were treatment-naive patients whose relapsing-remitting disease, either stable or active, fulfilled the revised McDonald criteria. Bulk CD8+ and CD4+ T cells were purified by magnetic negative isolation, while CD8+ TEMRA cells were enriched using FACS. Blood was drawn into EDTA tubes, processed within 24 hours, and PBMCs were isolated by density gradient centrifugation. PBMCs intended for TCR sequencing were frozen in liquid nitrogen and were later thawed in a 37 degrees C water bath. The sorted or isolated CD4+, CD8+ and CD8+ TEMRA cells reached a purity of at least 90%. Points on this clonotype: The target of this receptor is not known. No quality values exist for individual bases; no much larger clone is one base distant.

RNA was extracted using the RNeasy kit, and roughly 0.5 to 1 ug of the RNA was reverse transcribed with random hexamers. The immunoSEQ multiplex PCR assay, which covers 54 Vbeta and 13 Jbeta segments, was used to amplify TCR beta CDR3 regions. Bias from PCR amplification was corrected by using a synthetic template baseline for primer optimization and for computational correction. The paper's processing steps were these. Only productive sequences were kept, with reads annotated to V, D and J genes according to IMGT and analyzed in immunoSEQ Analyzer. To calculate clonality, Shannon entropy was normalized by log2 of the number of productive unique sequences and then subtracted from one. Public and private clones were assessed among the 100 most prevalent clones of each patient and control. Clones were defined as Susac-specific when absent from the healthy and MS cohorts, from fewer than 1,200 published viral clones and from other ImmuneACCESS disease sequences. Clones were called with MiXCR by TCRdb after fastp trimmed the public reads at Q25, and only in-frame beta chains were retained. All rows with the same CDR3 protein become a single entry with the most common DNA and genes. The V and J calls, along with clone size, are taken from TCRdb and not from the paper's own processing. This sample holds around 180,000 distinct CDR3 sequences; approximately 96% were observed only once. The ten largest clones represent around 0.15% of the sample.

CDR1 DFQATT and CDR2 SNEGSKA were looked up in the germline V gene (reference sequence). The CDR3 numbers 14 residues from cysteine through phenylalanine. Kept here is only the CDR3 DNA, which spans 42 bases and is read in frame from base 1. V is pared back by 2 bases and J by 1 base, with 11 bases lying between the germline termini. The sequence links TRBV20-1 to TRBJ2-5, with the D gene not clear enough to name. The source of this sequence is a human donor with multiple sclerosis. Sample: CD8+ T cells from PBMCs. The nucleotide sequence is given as TGCAGTGCTAGACCGGAGTATCCCCAAGAGACCCAGTACTTC. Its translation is CSARPEYPQETQYF.